One sample yielded the 13 T cell receptor beta chains listed below, sequenced in a study of regulatory T cells in long-lasting Graves disease. Sample time point: persistent/refractory GD, antithyroid drugs over 5 years with positive TRAb. The TCR library was made from RNA extracted from PBMCs. Building of the TCR beta libraries involved iRepertoire HTBI primers and Arm-PCR of CDR3 regions. A single record per CDR3 protein comes from TCRdb applying MiXCR to the multiplex PCR reads. The sample lists about 660,000 distinct CDR3 sequences, 25% to 35% seen once, with roughly 41% in the top ten. The sequences come from peripheral blood mononuclear cells (PBMCs), collected when the disease was refractory, from a patient treated with antithyroid drugs. The receptors stem from a female donor with Graves disease.

The sample holds a few counts of this clonotype. The V call is TRBV13, the J call TRBJ1-4; D is possibly TRBD1 (6 bases). The germline V gene has CDR1 PRHDT and CDR2 FYEKMQ (reference sequence). V was pared by 5 bases and J by 2 bases, with 18 bases between. CDR3 length equals 17 residues. Written as DNA, the CDR3 is TGTGCCAGCAGCCAGCGCGCAAGAGGGGGGACTAATGAAAAACTGTTTTTT. This sequence encodes CASSQRARGGTNEKLFF.

The rearrangement links TRBV7-3 to TRBJ1-1, with 12 bases lining up with TRBD1. The length of the CDR3 is 19 residues. V lost 3 bases and J lost 0; bases outside the gene matches: 11. Germline CDR1 reads SGHTA; CDR2 reads FQGTGA. CDR3 protein: CASSFGTGGLRDMNTEAFF. The DNA for the CDR3 is TGTGCCAGCAGCTTCGGGACAGGGGGCCTTCGGGACATGAACACTGAAGCTTTCTTT.

The chain employs TRBV3-1 and TRBJ2-2; 8 bases fit TRBD2. Trimming took 2 bases from V and 5 from J; bases not matched to a gene: 10. Germline V lookup: CDR1 LGHDT, CDR2 YNNKEL (reference sequence). CDR3 length: 17 amino acids. CDR3 nucleotide sequence: TGTGCCAGCAGCCAACCCATCGGGGGGGAGAGGACCGGGGAGCTGTTTTTT. This translates into CASSQPIGGERTGELFF.

This clonotype has a count of ten or more. V is TRBV29-1 and J is TRBJ1-6; D call uncertain. The CDR3 totals 12 residues. CDR1 and CDR2 (germline): SQVTM, ANQGSEA. V lost 4 bases and J 8 bases, leaving 9 bases between the germline ends. The CDR3 sequence is CSVAHGDSPLHF. CDR3 DNA sequence: TGCAGCGTTGCCCACGGAGATTCACCCCTCCACTTT.

The sample holds a few counts of this clonotype. CDR3 amino acids: CASSQDSSAHAYEQYF. The CDR3 DNA is TGTGCCAGCAGCCAAGATTCTAGCGCCCACGCCTACGAGCAGTACTTC. The chain uses TRBV3-1 and TRBJ2-7, with D perhaps matching TRBD2 (6 bases). The CDR3 has 16 residues. V was trimmed by 0 bases and J by 2 bases, leaving 14 bases between them. From germline, CDR1 is LGHDT and CDR2 YNNKEL (reference sequence).

This chain joins TRBV29-1 and TRBJ1-1; 7 bases line up with TRBD1. CDR1 is SQVTM and CDR2 is ANQGSEA in the germline V gene. The length of the CDR3 is 15 residues. The V and J ends lost 7 bases and 0 bases, in that order; junction bases with no gene match: 11. CDR3 in DNA: TGCAGCGGGACCGGGACAGAAAATATGAACACTGAAGCTTTCTTT. It codes for CSGTGTENMNTEAFF.

There are a few counts of this clonotype. The chain uses TRBV5-1 and TRBJ2-3, with a tentative D call TRBD2 (6 bases). In germline, CDR1 is SGHRS, CDR2 YFSETQ. V lost 5 bases, J lost 4 bases, and 8 bases lay in between. The CDR3 loop spans 12 amino acids. CDR3 sequence reads: CASRGGSDTQYF. The CDR3 region has the DNA TGCGCCAGCAGAGGAGGGTCAGATACGCAGTATTTT.

This sequence joins TRBV10-3 and TRBJ1-4; D ambiguous. The V gene lost 3 bases and the J gene lost 3 bases, with 14 bases spanning the gap. Germline values: CDR1 ENHRY, CDR2 SYGVKD. CDR3 length: 16 amino acids. The CDR3 is CAISEPTGDPNEKLFF. The CDR3 region has the DNA TGTGCCATCAGTGAACCGACGGGAGACCCTAATGAAAAACTGTTTTTT.

This clonotype was counted only a few times. This may be a read error, as it is one base from a much larger clone. This chain connects TRBV28 to TRBJ2-5, with a possible D match to TRBD1 (7 bases). This CDR3 contains 15 residues. Germline V gene data show CDR1 as MDHEN and CDR2 as SYDVKM. Trimming took off 11 bases at V and 5 bases at J, with 24 bases between the two ends. CDR3 bases: TGTGCCGGCACCACCGGGCAGGGGGGATATGAGACCCAGTACTTC. Translation: CAGTTGQGGYETQYF.

The chain couples TRBV11-1 to TRBJ2-5; 8 nucleotides match TRBD2. The CDR3 spans 15 residues. Looked up from germline, CDR1 is SGHAT and CDR2 is FQDESV (reference sequence). V lost 0 bases and J lost 4; bases outside the gene matches: 4. The CDR3 spells CASSLAGLVRETQYF. The DNA of the CDR3 is TGTGCCAGCAGCTTAGCGGGACTAGTTAGAGAGACCCAGTACTTC.

This chain connects TRBV6-1 to TRBJ1-1, with TRBD1 matching over 7 bases. The V gene end was trimmed by 7 bases and the J gene end by 1 base; junction bases not matched to a gene: 9. CDR1 is MNHNS, CDR2 SASEGT, per germline. The CDR3 contains 15 residues. The CDR3 DNA sequence: TGTGCCAGCAAAAAACAGGGGCAGCAGAACACTGAAGCTTTCTTT. This encodes CASKKQGQQNTEAFF.

The V call is TRBV6-1, the J call TRBJ1-2; TRBD1 agrees at 8 bases. Germline values: CDR1 MNHNS, CDR2 SASEGT. V shed 3 bases and J 5 bases; nucleotides not matched to a gene: 8. This CDR3 is 15 amino acids long. The CDR3 bases are TGTGCCAGCAGTGACTGGACAGGGTCGGGTTATGGCTACACCTTC. Protein: CASSDWTGSGYGYTF.

This sequence joins TRBV5-1 and TRBJ1-1; no firm D call. Germline V gene sequence: CDR1 SGHRS, CDR2 YFSETQ. This CDR3 has 12 amino acids. V lost 2 bases to trimming and J lost 6 bases, with 8 bases between them. Here the CDR3 reads CASSFSASEAFF. CDR3 coding DNA: TGCGCCAGCAGCTTTAGCGCGTCTGAAGCTTTCTTT.